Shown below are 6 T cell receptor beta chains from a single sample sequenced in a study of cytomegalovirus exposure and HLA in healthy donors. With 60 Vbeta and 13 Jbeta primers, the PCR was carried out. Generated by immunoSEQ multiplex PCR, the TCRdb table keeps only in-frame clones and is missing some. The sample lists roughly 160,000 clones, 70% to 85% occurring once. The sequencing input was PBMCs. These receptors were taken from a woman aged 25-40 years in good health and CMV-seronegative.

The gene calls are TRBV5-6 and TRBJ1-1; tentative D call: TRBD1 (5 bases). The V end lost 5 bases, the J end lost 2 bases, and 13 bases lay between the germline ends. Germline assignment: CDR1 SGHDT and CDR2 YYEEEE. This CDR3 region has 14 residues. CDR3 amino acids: CASRLWGGNTEAFF. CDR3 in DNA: TGTGCCAGCAGACTGTGGGGGGGTAACACTGAAGCTTTCTTT.

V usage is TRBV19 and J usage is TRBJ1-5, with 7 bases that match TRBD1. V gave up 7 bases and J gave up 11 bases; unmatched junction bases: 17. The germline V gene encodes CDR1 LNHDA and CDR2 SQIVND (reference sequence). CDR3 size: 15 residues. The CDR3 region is CASIGVLAGGAAQHF. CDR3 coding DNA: TGTGCCAGTATTGGAGTCTTGGCAGGGGGAGCGGCCCAGCATTTT.

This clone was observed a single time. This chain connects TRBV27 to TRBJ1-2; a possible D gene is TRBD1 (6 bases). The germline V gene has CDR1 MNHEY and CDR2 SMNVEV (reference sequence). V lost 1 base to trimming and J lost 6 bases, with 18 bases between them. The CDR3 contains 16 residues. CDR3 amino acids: CASSLYNTGQTNGYTF. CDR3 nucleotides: TGTGCCAGCAGTTTATATAATACAGGGCAAACTAATGGCTACACCTTC.

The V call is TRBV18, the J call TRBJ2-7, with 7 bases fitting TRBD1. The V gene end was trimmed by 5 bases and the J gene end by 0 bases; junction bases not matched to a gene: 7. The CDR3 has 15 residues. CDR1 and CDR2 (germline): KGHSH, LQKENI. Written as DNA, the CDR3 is TGTGCCAGCTCATCCACGGACAGGAACTCCTACGAGCAGTACTTC. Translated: CASSSTDRNSYEQYF.

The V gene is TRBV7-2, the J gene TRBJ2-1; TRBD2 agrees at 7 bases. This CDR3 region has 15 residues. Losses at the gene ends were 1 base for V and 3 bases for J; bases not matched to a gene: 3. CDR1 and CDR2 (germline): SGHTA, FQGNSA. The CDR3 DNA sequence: TGTGCCAGCAGCTTAGTGGCGGGGGACTACAATGAGCAGTTCTTC. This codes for CASSLVAGDYNEQFF.

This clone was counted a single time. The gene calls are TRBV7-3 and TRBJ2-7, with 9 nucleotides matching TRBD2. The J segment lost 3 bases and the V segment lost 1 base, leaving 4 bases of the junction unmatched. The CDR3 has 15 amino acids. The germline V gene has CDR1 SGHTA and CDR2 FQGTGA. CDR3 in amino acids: CASSLKVSGSYEQYF. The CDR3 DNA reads TGTGCCAGCAGCTTAAAAGTTAGCGGGAGCTACGAGCAGTACTTC.